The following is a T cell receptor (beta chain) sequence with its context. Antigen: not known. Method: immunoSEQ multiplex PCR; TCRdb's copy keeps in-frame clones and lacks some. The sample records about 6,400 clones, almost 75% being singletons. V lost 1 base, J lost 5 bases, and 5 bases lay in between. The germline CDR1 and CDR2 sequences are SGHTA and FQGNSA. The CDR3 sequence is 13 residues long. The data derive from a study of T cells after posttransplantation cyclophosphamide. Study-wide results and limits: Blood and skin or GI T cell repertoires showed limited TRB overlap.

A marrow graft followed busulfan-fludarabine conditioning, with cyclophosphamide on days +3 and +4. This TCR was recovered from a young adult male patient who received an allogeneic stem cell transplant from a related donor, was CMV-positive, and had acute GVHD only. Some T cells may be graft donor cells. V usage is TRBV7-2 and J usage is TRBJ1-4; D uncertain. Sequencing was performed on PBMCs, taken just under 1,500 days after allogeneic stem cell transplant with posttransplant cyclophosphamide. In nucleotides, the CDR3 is TGTGCCAGCAGCTTAGAAGCGAATGAAAAACTGTTTTTT. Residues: CASSLEANEKLFF.